This note documents a single T cell receptor beta chain sequence. Its antigen is currently unknown. These data originate in a study of T cells after yellow fever vaccination. Regarding the study as a whole: A secondary response was less intense yet reached its peak sooner, at day 5 versus 15. Although most clonotypes did not, a small share appeared in both CD4 and CD8 compartments.

TCRdb processed the 5' RACE reads anew with MiXCR; each CDR3 protein has one entry. The sample shows roughly 350,000 distinct CDR3 sequences, roughly 4% of them seen only once. V was trimmed by 3 bases and J by 3 bases, leaving 9 bases between them. Per germline, CDR1 LNHDA and CDR2 SQIVND (reference sequence). The CDR3 contains 14 residues. The specimen was PBMCs, collected 5 days after the yellow fever booster vaccination. The sequence was obtained from a man aged 18-30 years who received the YFV17D yellow fever vaccine. This rearrangement joins TRBV19 to TRBJ2-1; D perhaps matches TRBD2 (7 bases). The CDR3 protein is CASSMRGHYNEQFF. The CDR3 DNA reads as TGTGCCAGTAGTATGCGGGGGCACTACAATGAGCAGTTCTTC.